This T cell receptor beta chain was observed in a study of regulatory T cells in long-lasting Graves disease. Broader study findings: Thyroid tissue was not studied; only peripheral blood was.

Many counts were recorded for this clonotype. The antigen remains undetermined. Sequencing libraries for TCR beta were prepared with iRepertoire HTBI primers and Arm-PCR of CDR3 regions. Authors' data handling: Gene usage covered 62 TRBV and 14 TRBJ segments. Using its own MiXCR run on the multiplex PCR reads, TCRdb lists one record per CDR3 protein. TCRdb, not the authors, supplied the V and J calls. Altogether hundreds of thousands of distinct CDR3 sequences are present, roughly 15% being singletons, with the ten largest covering around 11%. The CDR3 runs 14 residues. Germline V lookup: CDR1 MNHEY, CDR2 SMNVEV (reference sequence). Trimming took 6 bases from V and 3 from J, leaving 15 bases between them. As for time point: newly diagnosed GD, antithyroid drugs for less than 3 months. PBMC-extracted RNA yielded the TCR library. These same data were also listed under a study on T cells in Graves' hyperthyroidism and ophthalmopathy. From that report: Blood also held most thyroid clonotypes expanded beyond 0.001.

This TCR came from a woman between 25 and 40 years old with Graves disease. The chain joins TRBV27 to TRBJ2-7; D may match TRBD1 or TRBD2 (5 bases each). The starting material was peripheral blood mononuclear cells (PBMCs), obtained at new diagnosis, from a patient treated with antithyroid drugs. The CDR3, as DNA: TGTGCCAGCAGACCCGGGACCGACTACTACGAGCAGTACTTC. This translates into CASRPGTDYYEQYF.